These 29 T cell receptor beta chains share one sample of origin, sequenced in a study of T cell changes during pregnancy in multiple sclerosis. The repertoire was sequenced with immunoSEQ multiplex PCR; TCRdb's copy has only in-frame clones and lacks some. In the table there are 70,000 or so clones, approximately 90% of which are singletons. The sample was peripheral blood, taken in the third trimester of pregnancy. These TCRs come from a female donor with multiple sclerosis, enrolled in a pregnancy study.

The V and J genes are TRBV4-3 and TRBJ2-7, with 8 bases matching TRBD1. The CDR3 is 16 residues long. CDR1 is LGHNA and CDR2 is YSLEER in the germline V gene. Trimming cost V 4 bases and J 6 bases; bases outside gene matches: 14. Here the CDR3 DNA reads TGCGCCAGCAGCCGCGGTCGACAGGGGCCTCATTCCGAGCAGTACTTC. It codes for CASSRGRQGPHSEQYF.

The chain links TRBV7-3 to TRBJ2-1; D is perhaps TRBD2 (6 bases). Trimming took off 4 bases at V and 9 bases at J, with 22 bases between the two ends. The CDR3 sequence is 16 residues long. The germline CDR1 and CDR2 sequences are SGHTA and FQGTGA. CDR3 region: CASSSGDNGGAGEQFF. The DNA of the CDR3 is TGTGCCAGCAGCTCGGGGGATAATGGAGGGGCAGGTGAGCAGTTCTTC.

The CDR3 protein is CASSLGWTGDNEKLFF. CDR3 coding DNA: TGCGCCAGCAGCTTGGGATGGACAGGGGATAATGAAAAACTGTTTTTT. The V and J genes are TRBV5-1 and TRBJ1-4; 9 bases are shared with TRBD1. This CDR3 is built from 16 residues. Trimming removed 0 bases from V and 4 bases from J; junction bases left unmatched: 4. CDR1 is SGHRS, CDR2 YFSETQ, per germline.

The chain couples TRBV7-3 to TRBJ2-5; D unclear. The CDR3 sequence is 12 residues long. The V gene lost 3 bases and the J gene lost 5 bases, with 7 bases spanning the gap. Germline CDR1 is SGHTA and CDR2 is FQGTGA. This chain's CDR3 is CASSFPTETQYF. The CDR3 nucleotides are TGTGCCAGCAGCTTTCCTACCGAGACCCAGTACTTC.

The rearrangement uses TRBV18 and TRBJ2-7; TRBD1 might be the D (6 bases). Germline V gives CDR1 KGHSH, CDR2 LQKENI. The ends were cut back, 2 bases at V and 1 base at J, with 9 bases in the middle. The CDR3 loop spans 14 amino acids. In DNA, the CDR3 is TGTGCCAGCTCACCAGGGACACGGTCCTACGAGCAGTACTTC. This sequence encodes CASSPGTRSYEQYF.

This chain joins TRBV30 and TRBJ1-1; no clear D. The germline V gene encodes CDR1 GTSNPN and CDR2 SVGIG (reference sequence). V was cut by 3 bases and J by 4 bases, with 12 bases left in between. CDR3 size: 13 residues. Written as DNA, the CDR3 is TGTGCCTGGAGCACCCCCGCTAGCACTGAAGCTTTCTTT. Protein sequence: CAWSTPASTEAFF.

The rearrangement joins TRBV5-1 to TRBJ2-3, with D unclear. This CDR3 is 12 amino acids long. From germline, CDR1 is SGHRS and CDR2 YFSETQ. Trimming took off 2 bases at V and 7 bases at J, with 8 bases between the two ends. CDR3 amino acids: CASSLSEHTQYF. The CDR3, as DNA: TGCGCCAGCAGCTTATCCGAGCATACGCAGTATTTT.

The chain is built from TRBV10-2 and TRBJ1-5; the D is unclear. CDR3 length: 14 amino acids. V was cut by 8 bases and J by 4 bases, with 15 bases left in between. Germline V gene data show CDR1 as WSHSY and CDR2 as SAAADI. The CDR3 DNA is TGCGCCAGCTCCTCGGGTTCCGCTAATCAGCCCCAGCATTTT. Translating it yields CASSSGSANQPQHF.

The gene calls are TRBV4-1 and TRBJ1-1, with D perhaps TRBD1 (5 bases). The ends were cut back, 9 bases at V and 1 base at J, with 18 bases in the middle. This CDR3 has 15 amino acids. CDR1 and CDR2 from the germline V gene are MGHRA and YSYEKL. The CDR3 protein is CASRSGTRPNTEAFF. The CDR3 bases are TGCGCCAGTCGAAGCGGGACCCGACCGAACACTGAAGCTTTCTTT.

Remarks on this clone: This specimen includes other DNA sequences encoding the same CDR3. The V call is TRBV6-4, the J call TRBJ2-1; 9 bases line up with TRBD2. The V segment lost 3 bases and the J segment 0 bases; nucleotides outside the gene matches: 0. Germline lookup yields CDR1 MRHNA and CDR2 SNTAGT. This CDR3 has 15 residues. DNA for the CDR3: TGTGCCAGCAGTGAAGCGGGGGGCTCCTACAATGAGCAGTTCTTC. This gives the protein CASSEAGGSYNEQFF.

The chain joins TRBV6-5 to TRBJ1-2; 7 bases fit TRBD1. From germline, CDR1 is MNHEY and CDR2 SVGAGI. The V and J ends lost 4 bases and 8 bases, in that order; junction bases with no gene match: 7. CDR3 length equals 13 residues. The CDR3 sequence: CASSSDRVGGYTF. Here the CDR3 DNA reads TGTGCCAGCAGTTCCGACAGGGTTGGCGGCTACACCTTC.

The CDR3 nucleotides read TGTGCCAGCAGCTTAGTATGGGCAGGGGGCGATGGCTACACCTTC. It codes for CASSLVWAGGDGYTF. V gene TRBV7-2 combines with J gene TRBJ1-2, with TRBD1 matching 8 bases. V dropped 1 base and J dropped 6; count of bases not matched to a gene: 7. The CDR3 consists of 15 residues. CDR1 SGHTA and CDR2 FQGNSA come from the germline V gene. Full variable domain (outside the CDR3, taken from reference TRBV7-2 and TRBJ1-2): GAGVSQSPSNKVTEKGKDVELRCDPISGHTALYWYRQSLGQGLEFLIYFQGNSAPDKSGLPSDRFSAERTGGSVSTLTIQRTQQEDSAVYLCASSLVWAGGDGYTFGSGTRLTVV.

The rearrangement joins TRBV6-4 to TRBJ2-1, with 11 bases fitting TRBD2. Trimming removed 6 bases from V and 12 bases from J; junction bases left unmatched: 13. The length of the CDR3 is 15 residues. Germline V gives CDR1 MRHNA, CDR2 SNTAGT. The CDR3 bases are TGTGCCAGCAGCCCCCAAGGGACTAGCGGAGGTTGGCAGTTCTTC. The encoded protein is CASSPQGTSGGWQFF.

J is TRBJ2-1 and V is TRBV19; 11 positions match TRBD2. The CDR3 consists of 15 residues. The germline gives CDR1 LNHDA, CDR2 SQIVND (reference sequence). Unmatched junction bases numbered 6, after V lost 5 bases and J lost 6 bases. In DNA form, the CDR3 reads TGTGCCAGTAGTGTAGGACTAGCGGGCATCAATGAGCAGTTCTTC. It encodes CASSVGLAGINEQFF.

The count of this clone is one. The rearrangement joins TRBV7-9 to TRBJ1-4; D ambiguous. CDR1 and CDR2 from the germline V gene are SEHNR and FQNEAQ (reference sequence). V lost 6 bases and J lost 0, with 5 bases in between. This CDR3 has 13 residues. CDR3 amino acids: CASRFTTNEKLFF. CDR3 coding DNA: TGTGCCAGCAGATTTACAACTAATGAAAAACTGTTTTTT.

V usage is TRBV5-4 and J usage is TRBJ2-5; 12 bases are a match to TRBD2. Per germline, CDR1 SGHNT and CDR2 YYREEE (reference sequence). This CDR3 contains 18 residues. J gave up 2 bases and V 2 bases, and 10 bases lay outside the gene matches. The CDR3 sequence: CASSFPGTSGSGQETQYF. CDR3 in DNA: TGTGCCAGCAGCTTTCCCGGGACTAGCGGGTCCGGTCAAGAGACCCAGTACTTC. The full variable domain, rest sourced from reference TRBV5-4 and TRBJ2-5, is ETGVTQSPTHLIKTRGQQVTLRCSSQSGHNTVSWYQQALGQGPQFIFQYYREEENGRGNFPPRFSGLQFPNYSSELNVNALELDDSALYLCASSFPGTSGSGQETQYFGPGTRLLVL.

CDR3 coding DNA: TGTGCCATCAGTGAGCCCACCCGGACAGGGTCCGACGAGCAGTACTTC. It encodes CAISEPTRTGSDEQYF. The chain links TRBV10-3 to TRBJ2-7; the match to TRBD1 covers 8 bases. The CDR3 is 16 residues long. The germline V gene has CDR1 ENHRY and CDR2 SYGVKD. The trim removed 2 bases at V and 5 bases at J, leaving 11 bases unmatched.

This chain links TRBV15 with TRBJ2-7, with D perhaps matching TRBD2 (5 bases). The CDR3 is 20 residues long. V lost 2 bases and J lost 4, with 30 bases in between. Looked up from germline, CDR1 is LNHNV and CDR2 is YYDKDF (reference sequence). In DNA form, the CDR3 reads TGTGCCACCAGCAGATGGAGTGTCAGCCGGCAGAGCGGTCCTAGTTACGAGCAGTACTTC. Its translation is CATSRWSVSRQSGPSYEQYF.

The chain recombines TRBV5-6 with TRBJ2-2, with a tentative D call TRBD2 (6 bases). Per the germline V gene, CDR1 is SGHDT and CDR2 is YYEEEE. The CDR3 sequence is 16 residues long. Trimming left V 0 bases short and J 5 bases short, with 14 bases between. This CDR3 is CASSLGPGEVTGELFF. CDR3 DNA: TGTGCCAGCAGCTTGGGTCCGGGAGAGGTAACCGGGGAGCTGTTTTTT.

This sequence joins TRBV5-1 and TRBJ2-1, with 15 nucleotides matching TRBD2. V was clipped by 3 bases and J by 3 bases; unmatched bases: 4. Germline V gene sequence: CDR1 SGHRS, CDR2 YFSETQ. This CDR3 has 17 residues. The CDR3 loop is CASSWGLAGGRYNEQFF. The CDR3 DNA is TGCGCCAGCAGCTGGGGACTAGCGGGGGGTCGCTACAATGAGCAGTTCTTC.

This chain links TRBV19 with TRBJ1-6; 8 bases are a match to TRBD1. Germline CDR1 reads LNHDA; CDR2 reads SQIVND (reference sequence). The ends lost 4 bases at V and 7 bases at J; junction bases unmatched: 3. This CDR3 is 14 amino acids long. Here the CDR3 reads CASSRDRRNSPLHF. In DNA form, the CDR3 reads TGTGCCAGTAGTAGGGACAGGCGGAATTCACCCCTCCACTTT. Full variable domain (rest looked up from reference TRBV19 and TRBJ1-6): DGGITQSPKYLFRKEGQNVTLSCEQNLNHDAMYWYRQDPGQGLRLIYYSQIVNDFQKGDIAEGYSVSREKKESFPLTVTSAQKNPTAFYLCASSRDRRNSPLHFGNGTRLTVT.

V gene TRBV9 combines with J gene TRBJ2-7; TRBD2 might be the D (6 bases). Trimming shortened V by 0 bases and J by 4 bases, and 14 bases separated the two germline ends. Germline V gene sequence: CDR1 SGDLS, CDR2 YYNGEE. The CDR3 contains 15 residues. As DNA, the CDR3 is TGTGCCAGCAGCGTAGAGGCTAGCGCGACATACGAGCAGTACTTC. Its protein is CASSVEASATYEQYF.

V usage is TRBV11-2 and J usage is TRBJ1-2, with D perhaps TRBD1 (5 bases). The germline CDR1 and CDR2 sequences are SGHAT and FQNNGV. V dropped 0 bases and J dropped 8 bases, with 10 bases sitting between them. The CDR3 has 13 residues. The CDR3: CASSLDRDYGYTF. For the CDR3, the DNA is TGTGCCAGCAGCTTAGACAGGGATTACGGCTACACCTTC. The entire variable domain, with the rest obtained from reference TRBV11-2 and TRBJ1-2, is as follows: EAGVAQSPRYKIIEKRQSVAFWCNPISGHATLYWYQQILGQGPKLLIQFQNNGVVDDSQLPKDRFSAERLKGVDSTLKIQPAKLEDSAVYLCASSLDRDYGYTFGSGTRLTVV.

The V and J genes are TRBV10-2 and TRBJ2-1, with a weak D call TRBD2 (7 bases). The CDR3 length is 16 residues. Trimming pared 3 bases from V and 3 bases from J, leaving 15 bases between. Germline V CDR1 and CDR2: WSHSY, SAAADI. CDR3 region: CASSDPLGGHYNEQFF. CDR3 nucleotide sequence: TGCGCCAGCAGTGACCCGCTGGGGGGGCACTACAATGAGCAGTTCTTC.

This chain connects TRBV4-1 to TRBJ1-4, with 8 bases fitting TRBD1. V lost 0 bases, J lost 7 bases, and 4 bases stayed unmatched. The CDR3 runs 15 residues. Germline V gene lookup returns CDR1 MGHRA and CDR2 YSYEKL. Written as DNA, the CDR3 is TGCGCCAGCAGCCAAGATAGGACAGGGACTGAAAAACTGTTTTTT. This codes for CASSQDRTGTEKLFF.

This clone was seen just once. This rearrangement joins TRBV18 to TRBJ2-1, with 10 bases identical to TRBD1. The ends lost 6 bases at V and 0 bases at J; junction bases unmatched: 2. Germline V lookup: CDR1 KGHSH, CDR2 LQKENI. The CDR3 totals 15 residues. Written as DNA, the CDR3 is TGTGCCAGCTCCGGACAGGGGGGCTCCTACAATGAGCAGTTCTTC. Its translation is CASSGQGGSYNEQFF.

The chain couples TRBV4-3 to TRBJ1-3, with no clear D. From germline, CDR1 is LGHNA and CDR2 YSLEER. The CDR3 is 16 residues long. V shed 4 bases and J shed 4 bases, with 17 bases lying between them. For the CDR3, the DNA is TGCGCCAGCAGCCTAGGAGGTACTCTCCAGGGAAACACCATATATTTT. Translating it yields CASSLGGTLQGNTIYF.

This chain connects TRBV25-1 to TRBJ2-5, with TRBD1 matching 10 bases. The ends lost 8 bases at V and 6 bases at J; junction bases unmatched: 3. CDR3 length equals 12 residues. The V gene's germline CDR1 is MGHDK and CDR2 SYGVNS. The CDR3 sequence: CASQDRGKTQYF. The CDR3 nucleotides are TGTGCCAGCCAGGACAGGGGGAAGACCCAGTACTTC.

The V and J genes are TRBV10-2 and TRBJ2-3; 8 bases line up with TRBD1. The CDR3 extends over 13 amino acids. CDR1 and CDR2 from the germline V gene are WSHSY and SAAADI. J was trimmed by 3 bases and V by 6 bases; bases with no gene match: 2. This CDR3 is CASRDRVTDTQYF. CDR3 DNA sequence: TGCGCCAGCAGGGACAGGGTGACAGATACGCAGTATTTT.